Detailed here is one TCR beta chain. This record comes from a study of shared clonotypes between healthy human individuals. About the research overall: Contributing individuals were a couple of females and a few males aged 18 to 49. Each donor's CD8 memory used one plate, CD8 naive two, each CD4 subset three.

Trimming at V came to 7 bases and at J to 3 bases, leaving 4 bases not matched to a gene. CDR1 and CDR2 (germline): MNHNY, SVGAGI (reference sequence). The CDR3 extends over 14 amino acids. CD45RO-negative, CCR7-selected cells formed the naive CD8 fraction, which excluded terminally differentiated effector memory CD45RA+ cells. TCRdb's table, derived via immunoSEQ multiplex PCR, lists solely in-frame clones and lacks some. The sample gives about 700,000 clones, 92% of which show up once; about 24% is in the top ten. J is TRBJ2-1 and V is TRBV6-6; TRBD2 agrees at 9 bases. The sample consisted of naive CD8+ T cells sorted from blood. The TCR originated in a man younger than 40 in good health. CDR3 bases: TGTGCCAGCACTAGCGGGGCGAACTACAATGAGCAGTTCTTC. This gives the protein CASTSGANYNEQFF.